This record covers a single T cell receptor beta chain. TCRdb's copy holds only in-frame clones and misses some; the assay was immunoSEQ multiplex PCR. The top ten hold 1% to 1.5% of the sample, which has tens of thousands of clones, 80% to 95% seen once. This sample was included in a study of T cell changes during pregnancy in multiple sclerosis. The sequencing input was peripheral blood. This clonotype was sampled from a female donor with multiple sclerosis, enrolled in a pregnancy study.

CDR3 sequence reads: CASSLALSTYNEQFF. The CDR3 DNA reads TGTGCCAGCAGCTTGGCGCTATCAACCTACAATGAGCAGTTCTTC. The rearrangement uses TRBV5-4 and TRBJ2-1, with no clear D. Germline V lookup: CDR1 SGHNT, CDR2 YYREEE (reference sequence). The CDR3 covers 15 residues. Between the trimmed V and J ends, which lost 0 bases and 2 bases, there was a span of 9 bases.